Listed below are T cell receptor beta chains from one sample, sequenced in a study of CD8 T cells in Susac syndrome. TCRdb analysed the immunoSEQ multiplex PCR reads with MiXCR anew, one entry per CDR3 protein. The data show under 300,000 distinct CDR3 sequences, 96% seen once. Source material: CD4+ T cells from PBMCs. The receptors were sampled from a human donor with Susac syndrome. Each CDR3 is given with its conserved first and last residue. Each record gives: clone size, V gene, CDR3 protein. A clone size is listed for some rows: how often the clone was seen (once, few, many), or a class if it is expanded.

. TRBV2 CASSANRMVMGNTQYF
. TRBV3-1 CASSYMGAQGNEQYF
. TRBV10-1 CASSESNSEAFF
. TRBV2 CASREDRGHYEQYF
. TRBV20-1 CSVYATNEKLFF
. TRBV9 CASSVEKATTQYF
. TRBV20-1 CSASKDSDYEQYF
. TRBV28 CASSFARDRGQFF
. TRBV18 CASSPTGSGSVEQFF
. TRBV27 CASSYSVGEDQETQYF
. TRBV14 CASSQAQRETQYF
. TRBV20-1 CSAREDARLAVLTDTQYF
. TRBV20-1 CSAPRAGREPSLEQYF
. TRBV27 CASSLRTGSGVAFF
. TRBV5-4 CASSPRGERRGGYTF
. TRBV28 CASYGQGGGYTF
. TRBV29-1 CSGGEGARDEQYF
. TRBV29-1 CSVGESTDTQYF
few TRBV18 CASSTGETQYF
. TRBV12-3/TRBV12-4 CASSLIRGNTIYF
. TRBV30 CAWGETLAGVYEQYF
once TRBV4-1 CASSQVLGEKAFF
. TRBV6-5 CASKTKGSNQPQHF
once TRBV18 CASSPGTEEQYF
. TRBV4-3 CASRLLWGLDGYTF
. TRBV9 CASSPQTDRSKNIQYF
. TRBV29-1 CSVTGTRFYGYTF
. TRBV4-2 CASSQEGTSGSSEQFF
once TRBV30 CAWTGQGSYEQYF
. TRBV5-1 CASSETGDTEAFF
. TRBV6-1 CASSQDRVAPGANVLTF
. TRBV12-3/TRBV12-4 CASSLHTQYF
. TRBV7-3 CASSLGTEGGKQFF
. TRBV19 CASSIRGSQETQYF
. TRBV27 CASSRPGSGANVLTF
. TRBV30 CAWTILGHHNEQFF
. TRBV3-1 CASSSTTRGTGELFF
. TRBV10-3 CAISEIGREGETQYF
. TRBV20-1 CSARGPQREQYF
. TRBV7-9 CASRESKGTQYF
. TRBV28 CACRRSFTEAFF
. TRBV5-4 CASSLTGARREQYF
. TRBV6-6 CASRGTGGDGYTF
. TRBV29-1 CSVRRQTSEAFF
. TRBV18 CASSPAWGEDTEAFF
. TRBV3-1 CASSQDLGGTEAFF
. TRBV4-1 CASTEPLRDNEQFF
. TRBV29-1 CSVDRGDEQFF
. TRBV12-3/TRBV12-4 CASSPGQGAWYGYTF
. TRBV30 CACARLYSYNEQFF